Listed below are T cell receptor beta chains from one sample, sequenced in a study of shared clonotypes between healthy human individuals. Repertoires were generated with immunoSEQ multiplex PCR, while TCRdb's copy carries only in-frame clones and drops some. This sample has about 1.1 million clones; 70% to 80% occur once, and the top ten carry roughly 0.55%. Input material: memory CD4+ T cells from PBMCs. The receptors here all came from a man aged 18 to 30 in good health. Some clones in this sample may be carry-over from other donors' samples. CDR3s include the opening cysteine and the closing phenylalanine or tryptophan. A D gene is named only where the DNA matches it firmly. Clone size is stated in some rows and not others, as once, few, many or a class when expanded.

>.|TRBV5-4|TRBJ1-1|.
CASSLPLNTEAFF
TGTGCCAGCAGCTTACCATTGAACACTGAAGCTTTCTTT
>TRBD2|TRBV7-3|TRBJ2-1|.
CASSFPGRGNEQFF
TGTGCCAGCAGCTTTCCCGGGAGGGGGAATGAGCAGTTCTTC
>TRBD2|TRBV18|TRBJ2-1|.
CASTTSRVGAGGPAYEQFF
TGTGCCAGCACAACCTCTCGGGTCGGAGCGGGAGGGCCTGCTTATGAGCAGTTCTTC
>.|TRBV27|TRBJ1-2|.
CASSFLLQGFSYGYTF
TGTGCCAGCAGTTTCTTGCTCCAGGGTTTTTCTTATGGCTACACCTTC
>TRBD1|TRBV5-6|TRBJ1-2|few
CASSYGPGTAIENYGYTF
TGTGCCAGCAGCTACGGACCCGGGACAGCTATCGAGAACTATGGCTACACCTTC
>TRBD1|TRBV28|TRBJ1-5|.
CASSLSQGASYQPQHF
TGTGCCAGCAGTTTATCTCAGGGGGCCTCTTATCAGCCCCAGCATTTT
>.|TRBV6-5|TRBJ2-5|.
CASSYSALSETQYF
TGTGCCAGCAGTTACTCGGCCCTCTCCGAGACCCAGTACTTC
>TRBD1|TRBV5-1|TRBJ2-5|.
CASSPQGAGETQYF
TGCGCCAGCAGCCCACAGGGGGCGGGGGAGACCCAGTACTTC
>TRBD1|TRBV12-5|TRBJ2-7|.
CASGLGTGGSYEQYF
TGTGCTAGTGGTTTGGGGACAGGGGGGTCCTACGAGCAGTACTTC
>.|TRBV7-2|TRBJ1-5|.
CASSSRLTGLGNQPQHF
TGTGCCAGCAGCTCCCGCTTAACAGGGTTGGGCAATCAGCCCCAGCATTTT